Following are 29 T cell receptor beta chains from one sample sequenced in a study of blood T cell repertoires in COVID-19. The data were produced by immunoSEQ multiplex PCR, yet TCRdb's version contains in-frame clones alone and is incomplete. The sample has 200,000 to 250,000 clones; 65% to 90% are singletons. Material: peripheral blood. These receptors came from a human donor in a cohort sampled during active COVID-19.

This sequence joins TRBV14 and TRBJ2-7; possibly TRBD1 for D (5 bases). The CDR3 covers 13 residues. Trimming took off 5 bases at V and 3 bases at J, with 11 bases between the two ends. CDR1 and CDR2 (germline): SGHDN, FVKESK. CDR3 bases: TGTGCCAGCAGCGCACAGGATTTCTACGAGCAGTACTTC. It specifies CASSAQDFYEQYF.

V gene TRBV5-5 combines with J gene TRBJ2-2; maybe TRBD2 (5 bases). Germline CDR1 reads SGHKS; CDR2 reads YYEKEE (reference sequence). The CDR3 runs 18 residues. The V end lost 0 bases, the J end lost 2 bases, and 17 bases lay between the germline ends. As DNA, the CDR3 is TGTGCCAGCAGCTTGGTGGGTTGGGCTAGCAGAAACACCGGGGAGCTGTTTTTT. Encoded protein: CASSLVGWASRNTGELFF.

The rearrangement uses TRBV5-8 and TRBJ2-4, with 7 bases fitting TRBD1. Germline trimming cut 0 bases from V and 0 bases from J; bases unmatched to any gene: 6. From germline, CDR1 is SGHTS and CDR2 YDEGEE. This CDR3 region has 17 residues. The CDR3 DNA follows: TGTGCCAGCAGCTTGGCCGCAGGGGGAGTAGCCAAAAACATTCAGTACTTC. It specifies CASSLAAGGVAKNIQYF.

The V and J genes are TRBV6-5 and TRBJ1-2; D is possibly TRBD1 (5 bases). V was cut by 3 bases and J by 4 bases, with 15 bases left in between. Germline V gene lookup returns CDR1 MNHEY and CDR2 SVGAGI. The CDR3 runs to 15 residues. The CDR3 DNA sequence: TGTGCCAGCAGTTATCTGTCGGCTGACAGCTATGGCTACACCTTC. Amino acids: CASSYLSADSYGYTF.

This clone came up a few times. The genes are TRBV6-2 or TRBV6-3 and TRBJ2-3; no clear D. The CDR3 runs to 16 residues. V was cut by 2 bases and J by 2 bases, with 14 bases left in between. Germline lookup yields CDR1 MNHEY and CDR2 SVGEGT. Here the CDR3 DNA reads TGTGCCAGCAGTTACAGGTGGGCGCCCCCCACAGATACGCAGTATTTT. It specifies CASSYRWAPPTDTQYF.

The chain is built from TRBV6-6 and TRBJ2-7, with 10 bases that match TRBD2. The junction had 4 bases not matched to a gene; V was cut back by 6 bases and J by 2 bases. This CDR3 has 14 amino acids. Germline CDR1 is MNHNY and CDR2 is SVGAGI (reference sequence). CDR3 in amino acids: CASSPTSGPYEQYF. Here the CDR3 DNA reads TGTGCCAGCAGCCCGACTAGCGGGCCCTACGAGCAGTACTTC.

This chain connects TRBV13 to TRBJ2-1; 8 positions match TRBD1. Unmatched junction bases numbered 4, after V lost 4 bases and J lost 8 bases. This CDR3 spans 13 amino acids. Germline CDR1 reads PRHDT; CDR2 reads FYEKMQ (reference sequence). The CDR3 region is CASSSTGEDEQFF. DNA of the CDR3: TGTGCCAGCAGCTCGACAGGGGAGGATGAGCAGTTCTTC. Drawing the rest from reference TRBV13 and TRBJ2-1, the complete variable domain is AAGVIQSPRHLIKEKRETATLKCYPIPRHDTVYWYQQGPGQDPQFLISFYEKMQSDKGSIPDRFSAQQFSDYHSELNMSSLELGDSALYFCASSSTGEDEQFFGPGTRLTVL.

The chain carries TRBV29-1 and TRBJ2-5; D remains unclear. V lost 4 bases to trimming and J lost 2 bases, with 14 bases between them. This CDR3 region has 14 residues. Germline V CDR1 and CDR2: SQVTM, ANQGSEA. CDR3 region: CSVAPARVQETQYF. The CDR3, as DNA: TGCAGCGTTGCCCCGGCTCGGGTTCAAGAGACCCAGTACTTC.

The chain carries TRBV18 and TRBJ2-5, with 7 bases aligning to TRBD1. J lost 5 bases, V lost 5 bases, and 8 bases had no gene match. The CDR3 covers 14 residues. CDR1 and CDR2 (germline): KGHSH, LQKENI. The chain's CDR3 is CASSLQGKRETQYF. In DNA, the CDR3 is TGTGCCAGCTCATTACAGGGGAAGAGGGAGACCCAGTACTTC.

The gene calls are TRBV7-9 and TRBJ2-4, with 7 bases identical to TRBD2. The CDR3 spans 16 residues. V gave up 1 base and J gave up 1 base; unmatched junction bases: 4. Germline CDR1 reads SEHNR; CDR2 reads FQNEAQ (reference sequence). Here the CDR3 DNA reads TGTGCCAGCAGCTTAGTTCCCGGGGGGGCCAAAAACATTCAGTACTTC. Its protein product is CASSLVPGGAKNIQYF. Full variable domain (rest looked up from reference TRBV7-9 and TRBJ2-4): DTGVSQNPRHKITKRGQNVTFRCDPISEHNRLYWYRQTLGQGPEFLTYFQNEAQLEKSRLLSDRFSAERPKGSFSTLEIQRTEQGDSAMYLCASSLVPGGAKNIQYFGAGTRLSVL.

The rearrangement joins TRBV28 to TRBJ1-5; D gene ambiguous. V was shortened by 7 bases and J by 6 bases, with 16 bases between the two germline ends. The germline gives CDR1 MDHEN, CDR2 SYDVKM. The CDR3 covers 14 residues. The CDR3 reads CASTLRRTGQPQHF. As DNA, the CDR3 is TGTGCCAGCACCCTACGCCGAACGGGTCAGCCCCAGCATTTT.

This chain connects TRBV7-9 to TRBJ2-6; 8 bases are a match to TRBD1. The CDR3 length is 17 residues. V shed 10 bases, J shed 0 bases, and the junction held 11 bases outside the gene matches. Germline V gene lookup returns CDR1 SEHNR and CDR2 FQNEAQ (reference sequence). CDR3 protein: CATQLVTGASGANVLTF. CDR3 in DNA: TGTGCCACCCAACTTGTGACAGGGGCCTCTGGGGCCAACGTCCTGACTTTC.

V is TRBV9 and J is TRBJ2-1, with TRBD1 as a possible D gene (6 bases). V was pared by 3 bases and J by 7 bases, with 23 bases between. CDR3 length: 17 amino acids. Germline CDR1 and CDR2: SGDLS and YYNGEE. This CDR3 reads CASSAQGPRPRGNEQFF. CDR3 bases: TGTGCCAGCAGCGCACAGGGTCCGAGGCCAAGAGGAAATGAGCAGTTCTTC.

This chain connects TRBV19 to TRBJ2-7, with D unresolved. CDR3 length: 12 residues. The V and J ends lost 10 bases and 0 bases respectively, with 10 bases between them. Germline CDR1 is LNHDA and CDR2 is SQIVND (reference sequence). This CDR3 is CATLGSSYEQYF. The CDR3 coding sequence is TGTGCCACCCTAGGAAGCTCCTACGAGCAGTACTTC.

The chain employs TRBV19 and TRBJ2-5, with 10 nucleotides matching TRBD2. Germline V lookup: CDR1 LNHDA, CDR2 SQIVND (reference sequence). The CDR3 runs to 14 residues. J lost 2 bases, V lost 5 bases, and 2 bases had no gene match. The CDR3 sequence: CASSPAGGQETQYF. The CDR3 nucleotides are TGTGCCAGTAGTCCAGCGGGAGGGCAAGAGACCCAGTACTTC.

This clone was detected once. The chain has TRBV28 and TRBJ2-7, with 7 bases that match TRBD2. V lost 2 bases and J lost 2; bases outside the gene matches: 9. The CDR3 spans 16 residues. CDR1 and CDR2 from the germline V gene are MDHEN and SYDVKM. The chain's CDR3 is CASSLSLAEVPYEQYF. CDR3 nucleotide sequence: TGTGCCAGCAGTTTAAGTCTAGCGGAAGTTCCCTACGAGCAGTACTTC.

This clone was counted only a few times. CDR3 in amino acids: CASSRAGTSLSYEQYF. The CDR3 DNA sequence: TGTGCCAGCAGTCGCGCGGGGACTAGCCTCTCCTACGAGCAGTACTTC. This chain uses TRBV27 with TRBJ2-7; 9 bases fit TRBD2. Trimming removed 5 bases from V and 0 bases from J; junction bases left unmatched: 8. The CDR3 spans 16 residues. Looked up from germline, CDR1 is MNHEY and CDR2 is SMNVEV (reference sequence).

This chain joins TRBV20-1 and TRBJ2-2; 7 nucleotides align to TRBD2. The CDR3 covers 14 residues. CDR1 is DFQATT, CDR2 SNEGSKA, per germline (reference sequence). V dropped 3 bases and J dropped 6; count of bases not matched to a gene: 7. CDR3 in DNA: TGCAGTGCTAGTCTCGCGGGAGTTGCCGGGGAGCTGTTTTTT. This gives the protein CSASLAGVAGELFF.

The chain employs TRBV29-1 and TRBJ1-2; maybe TRBD1 (5 bases). The CDR3 contains 15 residues. Trimming took off 5 bases at V and 2 bases at J, with 18 bases between the two ends. Per germline, CDR1 SQVTM and CDR2 ANQGSEA. The CDR3 is CSVNTPDSSNYGYTF. In DNA form, the CDR3 reads TGCAGCGTTAACACACCTGACAGTTCCAACTATGGCTACACCTTC.

The V gene is TRBV7-8, the J gene TRBJ1-2, with 9 bases aligning to TRBD1. Germline V gene sequence: CDR1 SGHVS, CDR2 FQNEAQ. J was trimmed by 8 bases and V by 5 bases; bases with no gene match: 6. The CDR3 consists of 13 residues. The CDR3 DNA reads TGTGCCAGCAGCATTGACAGGGGGGGCGGCTACACCTTC. Translation: CASSIDRGGGYTF.

The V and J genes are TRBV5-6 and TRBJ2-3; maybe TRBD1 (7 bases). V was clipped by 0 bases and J by 2 bases, with 13 bases between them. The CDR3 loop spans 16 amino acids. The germline CDR1 and CDR2 sequences are SGHDT and YYEEEE. The CDR3 loop reads CASSLAGGGLTDTQYF. CDR3 coding DNA: TGTGCCAGCAGCTTGGCAGGAGGGGGCCTCACAGATACGCAGTATTTT.

The sample holds one count of this clone. This chain joins TRBV29-1 and TRBJ1-1; 8 bases align to TRBD1. With V trimmed by 6 bases and J by 4 bases, 7 bases remained unmatched. Per germline, CDR1 SQVTM and CDR2 ANQGSEA. The CDR3 runs 13 residues. The CDR3 spells CSVGQGGSTEAFF. The CDR3 coding sequence is TGCAGCGTCGGACAGGGCGGAAGCACTGAAGCTTTCTTT.

The chain recombines TRBV18 with TRBJ2-1; TRBD2 might be the D (6 bases). There are 16 residues in the CDR3. Germline V lookup: CDR1 KGHSH, CDR2 LQKENI. Trimming removed 1 base at V and 6 bases at J, with 16 bases between. CDR3 DNA sequence: TGTGCCAGCTCACCACATTCGGGCGTGGGGGGCAATGAGCAGTTCTTC. Its translation is CASSPHSGVGGNEQFF.

Only one count was recorded for this clone. The chain has TRBV28 and TRBJ2-7; tentative D call: TRBD2 (6 bases). Germline CDR1 reads MDHEN; CDR2 reads SYDVKM. V dropped 3 bases and J dropped 3 bases, with 9 bases sitting between them. The CDR3 consists of 13 residues. As DNA, the CDR3 is TGTGCCAGCAGTTTCCAGGAGGGCTACGAGCAGTACTTC. Amino acids: CASSFQEGYEQYF.

The rearrangement uses TRBV29-1 and TRBJ1-2, with D perhaps TRBD1 (6 bases). Germline V CDR1 and CDR2: SQVTM, ANQGSEA. The CDR3 runs to 14 residues. V was clipped by 2 bases and J by 0 bases, with 10 bases between them. The CDR3 spells CSVEFQGTNYGYTF. CDR3 sequence (DNA): TGCAGCGTTGAATTCCAGGGGACTAACTATGGCTACACCTTC.

This chain connects TRBV5-4 to TRBJ2-5; TRBD2 is a possible D gene (6 bases). CDR1 is SGHNT and CDR2 is YYREEE in the germline V gene (reference sequence). The V end lost 3 bases, the J end lost 5 bases, and 14 bases lay between the germline ends. The CDR3 runs 14 residues. The CDR3 sequence: CASSSSGTAETQYF. In DNA form, the CDR3 reads TGTGCCAGCAGCTCCTCCGGGACTGCGGAGACCCAGTACTTC.

This chain links TRBV15 with TRBJ2-7; 11 bases line up with TRBD2. Germline V CDR1 and CDR2: LNHNV, YYDKDF (reference sequence). V dropped 0 bases and J dropped 7; count of bases not matched to a gene: 8. The CDR3 consists of 16 residues. For the CDR3, the DNA is TGTGCCACCAGCAGAGAGCCACTAGCGGGAGCTAGTGAGCAGTACTTC. Translation: CATSREPLAGASEQYF.

This clone was observed a handful of times. The chain has TRBV19 and TRBJ2-1; TRBD2 is a possible D gene (6 bases). Germline V gene lookup returns CDR1 LNHDA and CDR2 SQIVND (reference sequence). The CDR3 runs 14 residues. V was trimmed by 5 bases and J by 6 bases, leaving 14 bases between them. The CDR3 here is CASSPGTGLNEQFF. The DNA of the CDR3 is TGTGCCAGTAGTCCCGGGACTGGACTCAATGAGCAGTTCTTC.

The V and J genes are TRBV18 and TRBJ2-2; D gene uncertain. The germline CDR1 and CDR2 sequences are KGHSH and LQKENI. The CDR3 consists of 13 residues. The germline V and J ends were trimmed by 4 bases and 1 base, with 4 bases remaining between them. This chain's CDR3 is CASSRQNTGELFF. The CDR3, as DNA: TGTGCCAGCTCACGACAGAACACCGGGGAGCTGTTTTTT.